This TCR beta chain derives from a study of cytomegalovirus exposure and HLA in healthy donors (dated by TCRdb to 2016 to 2017). A note on the overall study: According to an earlier analysis of 587 of the donors, roughly 180 million T cells yielded 100 million or so unique TCR beta sequences and approximately 300 Gb of sequence data. Donor age, sex, ethnicity and CMV serostatus were collected together with the repertoire data. Four or five DR-DQ haplotypes were handled as single units for association and clustering because linkage in the cohort was strong. Among the roughly 390 genotyped donors, 75% to 90% belonged to the genetic ancestry cluster associated with self-reported Caucasian donors. A later genetic analysis took genome-wide SNP genotypes for about 60% of the roughly 670 donors and used that subset as a discovery cohort. The number of donors typed differed by locus, with about 629-630 for A, B, C, DRB1 and DQB1, roughly 520 for DQA1, over 600 for DPA1, and some 450 for DPB1. The study aimed to test whether cataloging public T cell receptors could reveal signatures of past pathogen exposure. Across 300 to 400 genotyped donors of the cohort, an average of roughly 250,000 unique TCR beta nucleotide sequences per donor were sequenced, and around 19% of those sequences were non-productive. In an earlier analysis of 550 to 700 of the donors, high-throughput TCR beta sequencing was used to judge whether each TCR beta V gene segment behaved as functional or pseudogenic. Besides the first cohort of approximately 670 subjects, a separate validation cohort made up of over 95 different subjects was used. Rather than drawing on any new phenotypic data, the later analysis identified candidate immune exposures from TCR beta sequences and the way those sequences occurred across donors. To study patterns of TCR occurrence, a later analysis re-analyzed previously published TCR beta repertoires from just over 650 donors and added high-resolution HLA genotyping. The study combined high-throughput TCR immunosequencing, statistical association of individual TCRs with disease status, and machine learning to predict cytomegalovirus infection status. Class I and class II HLA loci were covered by the typing at four-digit resolution. Roughly 300 gigabases of sequencing data and tens of millions of unique TCR sequences were included in an early release covering roughly 600 HLA-typed donors. All discovery cohort repertoires had been generated on a single sequencing platform. The study profiled the T cell repertoires of approximately 700 subjects by immunosequencing and related them to cytomegalovirus serostatus.

The full study reports these points: HLA typing was unavailable for some donors at each locus, so association tests used only the typed subset. Across donors, most TCR sequences were observed very rarely, whereas some public TCRs were present in many individuals. A cluster of highly shared sequence variants was judged likely to be a technical artifact of the sequencing pipeline. Presence/absence analyses assumed roughly uniform sequencing depth across donors, an assumption that may not hold. In a later genetic analysis, a missense DCLRE1C variant was associated with V-gene and J-gene trimming of TCR beta chains, and the association was replicated in an independent cohort. Three of the identified cytomegalovirus-associated TCR beta chains were confirmed in vitro to be specific for cytomegalovirus antigens. Because counts were too low, more than 15 rarely observed V segments, including chromosome 9 orphons, were excluded from the earlier analysis of fewer than 650 of the donors. When HLA alleles, especially DR and DQ, strongly co-occurred, TCR associations were difficult to assign to individual alleles. The study listed 150 to 200 TCR beta chains as associated with cytomegalovirus. Broadly in line with IMGT annotations, most TCR beta V segments showed up in productive rearrangements about 87% or about 30% of the time in an earlier analysis of several hundred of the donors. Linkage disequilibrium might explain the correlated functional status among segregating V segments, but an unknown experimental factor could not be ruled out. The classifier was reported to diagnose cytomegalovirus status with high specificity and sensitivity in both the original cohort and the validation cohort. According to a later analysis, parvovirus B19, influenza, CMV and Epstein-Barr virus appeared linked to several top co-occurrence clusters. It was suggested by the authors that the approach could potentially be generalized to other disease states and immunological phenotypes. Compared with the approximately 600-donor mean, donors in an Asian-associated ancestry cluster had fewer N-insertions in productive TCRs, according to a later genetic analysis. Only TCR beta chains were sequenced in this cohort, and the absence of alpha or paired-chain data limited detectable features. According to a later analysis, most CMV-associated TCR beta chains appeared to be HLA-restricted, and the HLA associations seemed to be driven largely by CMV exposure. A later analysis associated 15,000 to 20,000 TCR beta sequences with specific HLA alleles at a false discovery rate of 0.05. A further reported finding was that TCR beta sequences accurately predicted the HLA-A and HLA-B alleles for most subjects in the first cohort. In a later analysis, HLA-associated TCR beta chains were found to be more clonally expanded and to have lower generation probabilities than equally common non-associated chains. In a later analysis, TCR association rates were found to vary across HLA loci, with the most associated TCRs seen for DRB1 alleles and the fewest for HLA-C alleles. CMV serostatus was the only immune exposure information available for the cohort. The 87-base-pair reads could not distinguish some IMGT-functional V segments, including TRBV6-2 and TRBV6-3, so those segments were excluded.

The cohort comprised 710 or so healthy bone marrow donors. At the time of sampling, all cohort members were nominally healthy, though unrecorded immune exposures were likely present. The donor was CMV seronegative and belonged to the group of 380 or so seronegative cohort members. A peripheral blood sample was collected from each donor, and TCR beta sequencing was performed on peripheral blood mononuclear cells. The Qiagen DNeasy Blood Extraction Kit was used to extract genomic DNA from the blood cell samples. The trim is 3 bases for V and 5 bases for J, with a gap of 18 bases between the germline ends. The germline V gene (reference sequence) provides CDR1 LNHDA and CDR2 SQIVND. The CDR3 starts with the cysteine, ends with the phenylalanine, and has 16 residues. Only the CDR3 region is kept as DNA, spanning 48 bases read in frame from base 1. The protocol used for the library was the immunoSEQ multiplex PCR assay. A mixture of 60 forward primers for TCR Vbeta segments and 13 reverse primers for TCR Jbeta segments was used in the multiplex PCR. The CDR3 region of rearranged TCR beta genes was amplified from genomic DNA with a multiplex PCR assay. The Illumina HiSeq System was used to sequence the amplified TCR beta libraries as 87-base-pair reads. The authors' pipeline ran thus. Across the 666 repertoires, a later analysis counted 80 million or so unique TCR beta chains, some 11 million of which were shared by at least two donors. Raw reads were error-corrected and collapsed into unique sequences with a nearest-neighbor algorithm that merged closely related sequences to remove PCR and sequencing errors. V, D and J gene segments were assigned by aligning CDR3 sequences to IMGT reference sequences. For a sequence to be retained, at least a six-nucleotide match to both a V gene segment and a J gene segment was required. A rearrangement counted as productive if the CDR3 had no stop codons and remained in frame with V and J, and every other rearrangement counted as non-productive. CDR3 was defined by IMGT convention, running from the second conserved V-encoded cysteine to the conserved J-encoded phenylalanine. The earlier analysis of approximately 500 of the donors excluded sequences that lacked an unambiguous match to a single V gene segment. In an earlier analysis of 587 of the donors, V segments were called functional above 56.7% productive rearrangements and were called segregating when the between-donor standard deviation exceeded 5%. A statistical classification framework was built to diagnose cytomegalovirus status from the catalog of TCR beta chain sequences. A later analysis assigned V and J genes by comparing TCR nucleotide sequences with IMGT/GENE-DB human TR gene sequences. Using the TCRdist pipeline, a later analysis assigned CDR3 sequences along with most-parsimonious VDJ recombination scenarios. In a later analysis, each TCR beta chain was defined by its CDR3 amino acid sequence together with its V-gene family, and reads lacking a unique V-gene family were excluded. To address suspected cross-contamination and a sequencing artifact, a later analysis removed over 500 highly shared, low-generation-probability nucleotide sequences. In a later analysis, a clonal expansion index for each public chain was calculated from normalized within-repertoire ranks of inferred template counts. Generation probabilities in a later analysis came from a VDJ recombination model fitted to out-of-frame rearrangements, and those results were checked against IGoR. In a later analysis, TCR-TCR, TCR-HLA and TCR-CMV co-occurrence was scored with hypergeometric tests, and a repertoire-size bias correction was applied to TCR pairs. In a later analysis, false discovery rates were estimated by permuting HLA or CMV assignments 20 times. In a later analysis, co-occurring TCRs were grouped using DBSCAN, with TCRdist sequence similarity added in when clustering inside HLA-allele-positive subsets. Repertoires with fewer than 30,000 or more than 120,000 public chains were left out of co-occurrence clustering, as were about 5 repertoires with anomalous nucleotide sharing. Drawn from immuneACCESS, this table holds only the in-frame rearrangements with V and J called that TCRdb kept. Clones are partly lost; checked studies trace under half to an unresolved V gene and leave the rest unexplained. V and J calls and clone size are those listed in that table; D and trimming were worked out from the DNA. The sample table shows about 130,000 clones, and around 81% are seen once. The ten largest account for about 0.7% of the sample.

About this clone itself: Its target antigen remains unknown. Base qualities are not provided; no much larger clone lies one nucleotide away.

The specimen was PBMCs. This receptor was taken from a man aged 18 to 35 in good health and CMV-seronegative. The chain couples TRBV19 to TRBJ2-3; the D region possibly corresponds to TRBD2 (6 bases align). For the CDR3, the sequence is CASSIGEAEGLDTQYF. The bases read TGTGCCAGTAGTATCGGGGAGGCAGAGGGACTAGATACGCAGTATTTT.